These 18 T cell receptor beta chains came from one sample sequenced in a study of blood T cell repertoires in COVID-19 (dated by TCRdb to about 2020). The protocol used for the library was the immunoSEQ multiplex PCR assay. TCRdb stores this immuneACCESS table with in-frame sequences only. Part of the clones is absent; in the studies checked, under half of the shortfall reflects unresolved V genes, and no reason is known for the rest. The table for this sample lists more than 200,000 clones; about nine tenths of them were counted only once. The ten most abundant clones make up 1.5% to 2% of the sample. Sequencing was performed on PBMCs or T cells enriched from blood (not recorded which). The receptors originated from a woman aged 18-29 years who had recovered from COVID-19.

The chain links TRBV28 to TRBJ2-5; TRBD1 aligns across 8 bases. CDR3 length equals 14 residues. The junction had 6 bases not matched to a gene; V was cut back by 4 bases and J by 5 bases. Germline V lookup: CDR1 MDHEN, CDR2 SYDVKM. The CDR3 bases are TGTGCCAGCAGTTCCAGGGGGCGCGGGGAGACCCAGTACTTC. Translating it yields CASSSRGRGETQYF.

The CDR3 DNA reads TGTGCCAGCAGCCGGGGAGGGAAAGAGACCCAGTACTTC. This codes for CASSRGGKETQYF. The chain links TRBV4-2 to TRBJ2-5, with 7 nucleotides matching TRBD2. CDR1 and CDR2 from the germline V gene are LGHNA and YNFKEQ. The junction had 2 bases not matched to a gene; V was cut back by 4 bases and J by 3 bases. The CDR3 is 13 amino acids.

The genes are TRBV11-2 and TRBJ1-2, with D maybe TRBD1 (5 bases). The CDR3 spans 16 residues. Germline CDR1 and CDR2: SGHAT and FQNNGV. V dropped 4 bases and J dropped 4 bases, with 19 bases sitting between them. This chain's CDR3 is CASSSDRRDASYGYTF. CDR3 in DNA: TGTGCCAGCAGCTCAGATAGGCGGGACGCATCCTATGGCTACACCTTC.

The CDR3 loop is CASTSQGLDSPLHF. CDR3 sequence (DNA): TGTGCTAGTACCTCACAGGGTTTGGATTCACCCCTCCACTTT. J is TRBJ1-6 and V is TRBV12-5; a weak D match, TRBD1 (6 bases). Trimming cost V 8 bases and J 8 bases, with 16 bases left between them. This CDR3 is built from 14 residues. CDR1 is LGHNT, CDR2 FRNRAP, per germline.

The CDR3 nucleotides read TGTGCCATCAGTCCTCGTACCGCCGGGACTAGCGGGAAGATGAAGGGCAATGAGCAGTTCTTC. Protein: CAISPRTAGTSGKMKGNEQFF. J is TRBJ2-1 and V is TRBV10-3; TRBD2 matches 13 bases. The V segment lost 5 bases and the J segment 6 bases; nucleotides outside the gene matches: 22. CDR3 size: 21 residues. Germline V gives CDR1 ENHRY, CDR2 SYGVKD.

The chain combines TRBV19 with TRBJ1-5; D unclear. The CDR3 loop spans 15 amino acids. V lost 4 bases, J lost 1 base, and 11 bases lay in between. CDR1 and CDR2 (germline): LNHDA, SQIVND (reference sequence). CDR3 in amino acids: CASSTASMSNQPQHF. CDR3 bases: TGTGCCAGTAGTACCGCCTCTATGAGCAATCAGCCCCAGCATTTT.

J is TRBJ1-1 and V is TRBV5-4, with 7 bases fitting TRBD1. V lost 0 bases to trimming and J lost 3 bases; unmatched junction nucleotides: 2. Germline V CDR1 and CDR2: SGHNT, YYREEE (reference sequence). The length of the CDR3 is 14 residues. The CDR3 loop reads CASSLVTGDTEAFF. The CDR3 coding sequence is TGTGCCAGCAGCTTGGTAACAGGGGACACTGAAGCTTTCTTT.

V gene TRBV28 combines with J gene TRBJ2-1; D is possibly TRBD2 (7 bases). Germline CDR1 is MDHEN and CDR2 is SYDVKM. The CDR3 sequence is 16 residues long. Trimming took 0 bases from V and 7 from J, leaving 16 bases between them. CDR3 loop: CASSLWGGGANNEQFF. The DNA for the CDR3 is TGTGCCAGCAGTTTATGGGGCGGGGGCGCGAATAATGAGCAGTTCTTC. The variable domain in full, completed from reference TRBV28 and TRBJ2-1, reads DVKVTQSSRYLVKRTGEKVFLECVQDMDHENMFWYRQDPGLGLRLIYFSYDVKMKEKGDIPEGYSVSREKKERFSLILESASTNQTSMYLCASSLWGGGANNEQFFGPGTRLTVL.

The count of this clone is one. The CDR3 nucleotides are TGTGCCAGAAGCGCCAGACAGGGGGACACTGAAGCTTTCTTT. Protein product: CARSARQGDTEAFF. The rearrangement uses TRBV5-3 and TRBJ1-1, with 9 bases matching TRBD1. TRBV5-3 is identified as an open reading frame with a role that is uncertain. The CDR3 contains 14 residues. V was clipped by 4 bases and J by 3 bases; unmatched bases: 4.

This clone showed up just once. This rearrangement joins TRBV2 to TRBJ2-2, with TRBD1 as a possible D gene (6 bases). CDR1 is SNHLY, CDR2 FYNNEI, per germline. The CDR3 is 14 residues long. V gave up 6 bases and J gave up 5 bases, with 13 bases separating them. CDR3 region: CASRADSPTGELFF. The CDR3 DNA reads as TGTGCCAGCAGGGCGGACAGTCCGACCGGGGAGCTGTTTTTT.

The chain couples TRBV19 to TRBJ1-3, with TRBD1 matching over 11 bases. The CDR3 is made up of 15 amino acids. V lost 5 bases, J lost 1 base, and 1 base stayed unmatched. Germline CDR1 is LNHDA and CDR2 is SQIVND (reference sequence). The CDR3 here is CASSGDRGSGNTIYF. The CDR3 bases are TGTGCCAGTAGTGGGGACAGGGGGTCTGGAAACACCATATATTTT.

The CDR3 here is CASGPSPGGEAFF. DNA for the CDR3: TGTGCTAGTGGCCCCAGTCCTGGGGGCGAAGCTTTCTTT. V is TRBV12-5 and J is TRBJ1-1; TRBD1 is a possible D gene (6 bases). V was clipped by 6 bases and J by 8 bases, with 16 bases between them. The germline gives CDR1 LGHNT, CDR2 FRNRAP. The CDR3 runs to 13 residues.

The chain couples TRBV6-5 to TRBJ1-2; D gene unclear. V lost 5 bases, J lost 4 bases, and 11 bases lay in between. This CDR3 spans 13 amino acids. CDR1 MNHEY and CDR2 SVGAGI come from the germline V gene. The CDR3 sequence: CASSRTAGYGYTF. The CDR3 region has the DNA TGTGCCAGCAGTCGCACAGCGGGCTATGGCTACACCTTC.

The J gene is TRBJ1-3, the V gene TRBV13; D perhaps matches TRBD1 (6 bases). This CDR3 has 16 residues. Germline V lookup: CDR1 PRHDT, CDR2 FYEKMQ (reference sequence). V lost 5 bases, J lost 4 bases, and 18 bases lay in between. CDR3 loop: CASSDSNAGAGNTIYF. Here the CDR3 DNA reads TGTGCCAGCAGCGACAGTAATGCAGGGGCAGGAAACACCATATATTTT.

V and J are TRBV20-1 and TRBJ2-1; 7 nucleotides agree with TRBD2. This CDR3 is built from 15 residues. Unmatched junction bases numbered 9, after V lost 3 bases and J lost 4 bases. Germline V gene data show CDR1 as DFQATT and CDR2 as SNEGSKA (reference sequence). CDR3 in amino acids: CSASTSRGVYNEQFF. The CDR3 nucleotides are TGCAGTGCTAGTACCTCCCGGGGGGTGTACAATGAGCAGTTCTTC.

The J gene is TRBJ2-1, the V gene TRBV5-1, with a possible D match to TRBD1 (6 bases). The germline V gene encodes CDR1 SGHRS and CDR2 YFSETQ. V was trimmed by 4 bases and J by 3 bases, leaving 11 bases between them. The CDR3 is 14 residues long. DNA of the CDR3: TGCGCCAGCAGCGATCGGACAGACTACAATGAGCAGTTCTTC. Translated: CASSDRTDYNEQFF.

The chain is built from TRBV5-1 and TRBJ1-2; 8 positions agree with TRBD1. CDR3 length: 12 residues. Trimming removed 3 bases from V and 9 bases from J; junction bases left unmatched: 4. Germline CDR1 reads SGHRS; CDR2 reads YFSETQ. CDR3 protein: CASSSDRGRYTF. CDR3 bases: TGCGCCAGCAGCTCTGACAGGGGACGCTACACCTTC.

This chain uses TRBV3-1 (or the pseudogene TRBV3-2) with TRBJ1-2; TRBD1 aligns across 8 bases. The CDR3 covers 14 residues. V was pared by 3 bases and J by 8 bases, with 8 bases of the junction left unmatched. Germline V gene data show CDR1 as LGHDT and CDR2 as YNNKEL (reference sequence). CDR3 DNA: TGTGCCAGCAGCCAGACGACAGGGGTGGGCGGCTACACCTTC. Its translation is CASSQTTGVGGYTF.